These T cell receptor beta chains were read from a single sample in a study of blood T cell repertoires in COVID-19. Profiling relied on immunoSEQ multiplex PCR, and the TCRdb table lists in-frame clones only, not all of them. The sample contains over 250,000 clones, approximately 90% of which appear only once. The sequencing sample was made of PBMCs or T cells enriched from blood (not recorded which). Receptors originate from a woman in her sixties in a cohort exposed to, infected with or recovered from COVID-19 (not recorded which). Both conserved end residues are part of each CDR3. D genes are given only for firm matches. Expanded clones get a size class; other rows say once, few or many, or leave the size out.

TRBV6-5,TRBD1,TRBJ2-7,once,CASSPGTGSFYEQYF,TGTGCCAGCAGCCCCGGGACAGGGAGTTTTTACGAGCAGTACTTC
TRBV4-1,TRBD2,TRBJ2-3,.,CASSQVPSGSSNTQYF,TGCGCCAGCAGCCAAGTTCCTAGCGGGAGTTCGAATACGCAGTATTTT
TRBV21-1,.,TRBJ2-7,few,CASVLAEAKYEQYF,TGTGCCAGCGTTCTAGCGGAAGCTAAATACGAGCAGTACTTC
TRBV29-1,TRBD1,TRBJ1-4,.,CSVRQGREKLFF,TGCAGCGTTCGACAGGGTCGGGAAAAACTGTTTTTT
TRBV10-1,.,TRBJ1-1,.,CASSERTEIRGAFF,TGCGCCAGCAGTGAAAGGACAGAAATCCGCGGGGCTTTCTTT
TRBV6-2/TRBV6-3,.,TRBJ2-1,.,CASSYSKGQGKGNEQFF,TGTGCCAGCAGTTACTCGAAGGGGCAGGGAAAGGGAAATGAGCAGTTCTTC
TRBV2,.,TRBJ2-7,.,CASSERVDLYF,TGTGCCAGCAGTGAACGGGTCGATCTGTACTTC
TRBV19,TRBD2,TRBJ2-1,.,CASSIKRGTYEQFF,TGTGCCAGTAGTATCAAGCGGGGGACCTATGAGCAGTTCTTC
TRBV5-1,.,TRBJ2-1,.,CASSAVTGGLSEQFF,TGCGCCAGCAGCGCGGTGACAGGTGGTCTTTCTGAGCAGTTCTTC
TRBV19,.,TRBJ1-3,once,CASSTGQPYSGNTIYF,TGTGCCAGTAGTACCGGACAGCCTTACTCTGGAAACACCATATATTTT
TRBV6-1,.,TRBJ2-7,.,CASSEWGTPYEQYF,TGTGCCAGCAGTGAATGGGGGACTCCCTACGAGCAGTACTTC
TRBV11-3,.,TRBJ1-1,once,CASSLEGGTEAFF,TGTGCCAGCAGCTTGGAAGGGGGCACTGAAGCTTTCTTT
TRBV27,TRBD2,TRBJ2-1,few,CASSYGTSGIRGPYNEQFF,TGTGCCAGCAGTTACGGGACTAGCGGGATCCGTGGGCCCTACAATGAGCAGTTCTTC
TRBV4-2,TRBD1,TRBJ2-1,.,CASSQVLFGTGANEQFF,TGTGCCAGCAGCCAAGTCTTATTCGGGACAGGGGCAAATGAGCAGTTCTTC
TRBV7-3,TRBD2,TRBJ2-1,.,CASSSQAGVSYNEQFF,TGTGCCAGCAGCTCGCAAGCGGGAGTCTCCTACAATGAGCAGTTCTTC
TRBV11-2,.,TRBJ2-1,.,CASSSQGSGDSYNEQFF,TGTGCCAGCAGCTCCCAGGGTAGCGGAGATTCCTACAATGAGCAGTTCTTC
TRBV3-1/TRBV3-2,TRBD1,TRBJ2-7,.,CASSQDLDRDREKGEQYF,TGTGCCAGCAGCCAAGATCTTGATAGGGACAGGGAAAAGGGGGAGCAGTACTTC
TRBV4-2,.,TRBJ1-6,.,CASSQRIRGEVASPLHF,TGTGCCAGCAGCCAAAGGATCAGGGGCGAGGTAGCCTCACCCCTCCACTTT
TRBV6-2/TRBV6-3,.,TRBJ1-5,once,CASSFPTYSNQPQHF,TGTGCCAGCAGTTTCCCGACATATAGCAATCAGCCCCAGCATTTT
TRBV24-1,.,TRBJ2-7,.,CATSDSSVSSYEQYF,TGTGCCACCAGTGATTCCAGCGTCAGCTCCTACGAGCAGTACTTC
TRBV3-1/TRBV3-2,TRBD2,TRBJ2-3,once,CASSQAGSGRTDTQYF,TGTGCCAGCAGCCAAGCCGGTAGCGGGAGAACAGATACGCAGTATTTT
TRBV5-1,.,TRBJ1-4,few,CASSLTSTNEKLFF,TGCGCCAGCAGCTTGACTTCAACTAATGAAAAACTGTTTTTT
TRBV2,.,TRBJ2-7,.,CASSDRYEQYF,TGTGCCAGCAGTGACAGATACGAGCAGTACTTC
TRBV28,.,TRBJ1-5,.,CASSLGGSADQPQHF,TGTGCCAGCAGTTTGGGGGGTTCTGCGGATCAGCCCCAGCATTTT
TRBV19,TRBD1,TRBJ2-7,.,CATRRGGQGNEQYF,TGTGCCACCCGGAGGGGGGGACAGGGGAACGAGCAGTACTTC
TRBV6-5,.,TRBJ2-7,.,CASSDRAGEQYF,TGTGCCAGCAGCGACAGGGCGGGGGAGCAGTACTTC
TRBV28,TRBD1,TRBJ2-7,.,CASSSGGASEWHEQYF,TGTGCCAGCAGCTCAGGGGGCGCGTCCGAGTGGCACGAGCAGTACTTC
TRBV15,TRBD1,TRBJ1-6,.,CATSRDLGQGGSPLHF,TGTGCCACCAGCAGAGATCTAGGACAGGGGGGTTCACCCCTCCACTTT
TRBV10-3,.,TRBJ1-1,.,CAISESGASTEAFF,TGTGCCATCAGTGAGTCGGGGGCTAGCACTGAAGCTTTCTTT
TRBV30,.,TRBJ1-1,.,CAWKVQLSGTEAFF,TGTGCCTGGAAAGTGCAGTTAAGCGGTACTGAAGCTTTCTTT
TRBV9,TRBD1,TRBJ1-1,.,CASSVKTGGLETEAFF,TGTGCCAGCAGCGTTAAGACAGGGGGCCTAGAAACTGAAGCTTTCTTT
TRBV6-6,.,TRBJ2-7,.,CASSYARVEQYF,TGTGCCAGCAGTTACGCCCGGGTTGAGCAGTACTTC
TRBV29-1,TRBD2,TRBJ2-3,once,CSVGGLAEQRGSTDTQYF,TGCAGCGTTGGTGGCCTAGCGGAACAAAGGGGTAGCACAGATACGCAGTATTTT
TRBV7-9,TRBD2,TRBJ2-5,.,CASSSGLAAQETQYF,TGTGCCAGCAGCTCGGGACTAGCGGCACAAGAGACCCAGTACTTC
TRBV30,.,TRBJ1-6,.,CAWLLSYNSPLHF,TGTGCCTGGCTTCTTTCCTATAATTCACCCCTCCACTTT
TRBV24-1,.,TRBJ2-2,once,CATSGPERQGSGELFF,TGTGCCACCAGTGGGCCCGAGAGGCAGGGGTCCGGGGAGCTGTTTTTT
TRBV4-1,.,TRBJ1-5,.,CASSQGGTGRGNQPQHF,TGCGCCAGCAGCCAAGGGGGAACAGGGCGTGGCAATCAGCCCCAGCATTTT
TRBV24-1,TRBD1,TRBJ2-5,.,CATSDQGARVETQYF,TGTGCCACCAGTGACCAGGGGGCCCGTGTAGAGACCCAGTACTTC
TRBV5-1,TRBD1,TRBJ2-2,.,CASSLDSDRVLIGGELFF,TGCGCCAGCAGCTTGGACTCGGACAGGGTCCTAATCGGCGGGGAGCTGTTTTTT
TRBV18,TRBD1,TRBJ2-7,.,CASSPQGANYEQYF,TGTGCCAGCTCACCACAGGGGGCCAACTACGAGCAGTACTTC
TRBV6-2/TRBV6-3,TRBD1,TRBJ2-7,.,CASSRGTGGTYEQYF,TGTGCCAGCAGCCGAGGGACAGGGGGCACCTACGAGCAGTACTTC
TRBV28,.,TRBJ1-2,once,CASSFGENYGYTF,TGTGCCAGCAGTTTTGGAGAGAACTATGGCTACACCTTC